What follows are 25 T cell receptor beta chains derived from one specimen sequenced in a study of cytomegalovirus exposure and HLA in healthy donors. It was with 60 Vbeta and 13 Jbeta primers that the PCR ran. Generated by immunoSEQ multiplex PCR, the TCRdb table keeps only in-frame clones and is missing some. The table has over 150,000 clones, roughly 79% seen once; the top ten hold about 1.3%. Sequencing input: PBMCs. These TCRs come from a woman aged 45-65 years in good health and CMV-seronegative.

The rearrangement links TRBV11-2 to TRBJ2-1; TRBD1 matches at 9 bases. Germline lookup yields CDR1 SGHAT and CDR2 FQNNGV. The CDR3 length is 12 residues. The V gene end was trimmed by 5 bases and the J gene end by 15 bases; junction bases not matched to a gene: 8. This CDR3 reads CASSPGRDRVFF. DNA for the CDR3: TGTGCCAGCAGCCCCGGCCGGGACAGGGTGTTCTTC.

The V call is TRBV7-2, the J call TRBJ2-1, with TRBD2 identical over 9 bases. The length of the CDR3 is 15 residues. J gave up 6 bases and V 4 bases, and 7 bases lay outside the gene matches. Germline CDR1 and CDR2: SGHTA and FQGNSA. In DNA form, the CDR3 reads TGTGCCAGCAGCTCCTTAGCGGGAGTCCCCAATGAGCAGTTCTTC. Translated: CASSSLAGVPNEQFF.

The chain is built from TRBV2 and TRBJ2-7, with D perhaps matching TRBD1 (5 bases). The germline CDR1 and CDR2 sequences are SNHLY and FYNNEI. The CDR3 is made up of 15 amino acids. V was shortened by 5 bases and J by 0 bases, with 14 bases between the two germline ends. CDR3 in amino acids: CASSRGDSVSYEQYF. The CDR3 nucleotides read TGTGCCAGCAGTCGAGGAGACAGTGTCTCCTACGAGCAGTACTTC.

The gene calls are TRBV10-3 and TRBJ1-1; 8 bases are shared with TRBD1. The V segment lost 8 bases and the J segment 9 bases; nucleotides outside the gene matches: 5. The CDR3 totals 11 residues. CDR1 is ENHRY and CDR2 is SYGVKD in the germline V gene. The CDR3 is CAIARQGQAFF. Here the CDR3 DNA reads TGTGCCATCGCCCGACAGGGGCAAGCTTTCTTT.

The V and J genes are TRBV7-2 and TRBJ2-7; 10 nucleotides match TRBD2. V dropped 5 bases and J dropped 2; count of bases not matched to a gene: 6. Germline CDR1 SGHTA, CDR2 FQGNSA. The CDR3 totals 15 residues. The CDR3 reads CASSPGSGGAYEQYF. The CDR3 nucleotides are TGTGCCAGCAGCCCTGGGAGCGGGGGGGCCTACGAGCAGTACTTC.

Comments on this clone: The sample holds other DNA sequences that translate to the same CDR3. This chain joins TRBV9 and TRBJ1-3; 7 nucleotides match TRBD1. The CDR3 sequence is 15 residues long. Unmatched junction bases numbered 2, after V lost 2 bases and J lost 0 bases. The germline gives CDR1 SGDLS, CDR2 YYNGEE. CDR3 sequence (DNA): TGTGCCAGCAGCGTTCGGGACAGCTCTGGAAACACCATATATTTT. This translates into CASSVRDSSGNTIYF. The whole variable domain, remainder taken from reference TRBV9 and TRBJ1-3, is DSGVTQTPKHLITATGQRVTLRCSPRSGDLSVYWYQQSLDQGLQFLIQYYNGEERAKGNILERFSAQQFPDLHSELNLSSLELGDSALYFCASSVRDSSGNTIYFGEGSWLTVV.

The chain is built from TRBV13 and TRBJ1-2, with 7 bases aligning to TRBD1. This CDR3 region has 15 residues. V was clipped by 5 bases and J by 2 bases; unmatched bases: 8. Germline values: CDR1 PRHDT, CDR2 FYEKMQ (reference sequence). The CDR3 reads CASSAIRQGNYGYTF. Here the CDR3 DNA reads TGTGCCAGCAGCGCTATCAGACAGGGAAACTATGGCTACACCTTC.

The chain uses TRBV6-1 and TRBJ2-5, with D possibly matching TRBD2 (6 bases). The V gene lost 5 bases and the J gene lost 5 bases, with 12 bases spanning the gap. The CDR3 runs 13 residues. Germline V gene lookup returns CDR1 MNHNS and CDR2 SASEGT. CDR3 in DNA: TGTGCCAGCAGTCTGGGAGGTTGGGAGACCCAGTACTTC. It codes for CASSLGGWETQYF.

The chain is built from TRBV5-1 and TRBJ2-1; 12 bases align to TRBD2. Germline loops: CDR1 SGHRS, CDR2 YFSETQ. The CDR3 consists of 14 residues. V shed 7 bases, J shed 3 bases, and the junction held 2 bases outside the gene matches. This CDR3 reads CASGLAGSYNEQFF. The CDR3 DNA reads as TGCGCCAGCGGACTAGCGGGAAGCTACAATGAGCAGTTCTTC.

The rearrangement uses TRBV5-3 and TRBJ1-3; TRBD1 matches 8 bases. TRBV5-3 is labeled an ORF, and its function is uncertain. The CDR3 is 19 residues long. Germline trimming cut 4 bases from V and 5 bases from J; bases unmatched to any gene: 20. The DNA for the CDR3 is TGTGCCAGAAGCCGTATTATAACAGGGGGATCTGTAAACAGAAACACCATATATTTT. This encodes CARSRIITGGSVNRNTIYF.

The chain combines TRBV28 with TRBJ2-7, with TRBD1 as a possible D gene (6 bases). In germline, CDR1 is MDHEN, CDR2 SYDVKM. The germline V and J ends were trimmed by 6 bases and 3 bases, with 18 bases remaining between them. The CDR3 sequence is 15 residues long. The CDR3 region is CASSIGGGGGYEQYF. The CDR3 bases are TGTGCCAGCAGCATTGGGGGCGGAGGAGGCTACGAGCAGTACTTC. The full variable domain, its missing parts supplied by reference TRBV28 and TRBJ2-7, is DVKVTQSSRYLVKRTGEKVFLECVQDMDHENMFWYRQDPGLGLRLIYFSYDVKMKEKGDIPEGYSVSREKKERFSLILESASTNQTSMYLCASSIGGGGGYEQYFGPGTRLTVT.

This clone was seen once. The rearrangement uses TRBV28 and TRBJ2-2; D uncertain. The V gene's germline CDR1 is MDHEN and CDR2 SYDVKM. V lost 3 bases to trimming and J lost 7 bases, with 15 bases between them. The CDR3 is 15 residues long. The CDR3 spells CASSFGTLGFGELFF. The CDR3 DNA sequence: TGTGCCAGCAGTTTCGGTACGCTCGGGTTCGGGGAGCTGTTTTTT.

The chain uses TRBV19 and TRBJ2-7; 7 bases are a match to TRBD2. The junction had 15 bases not matched to a gene; V was cut back by 8 bases and J by 2 bases. Germline lookup yields CDR1 LNHDA and CDR2 SQIVND (reference sequence). This CDR3 is built from 16 residues. The CDR3 protein is CASLEPGGNGPYEQYF. The CDR3 DNA reads as TGTGCCAGTTTGGAACCCGGGGGGAACGGACCCTACGAGCAGTACTTC.

The rearrangement uses TRBV27 and TRBJ2-5, with a tentative D call TRBD2 (6 bases). Germline V gene data show CDR1 as MNHEY and CDR2 as SMNVEV (reference sequence). The CDR3 runs 16 residues. Trimming stripped 1 base from V and 2 bases from J, with 14 bases between. The CDR3 coding sequence is TGTGCCAGCAGTTTATTGCAGGGAGGCGGACAAGAGACCCAGTACTTC. Translation: CASSLLQGGGQETQYF.

A few counts support this clone. The chain couples TRBV6-5 to TRBJ1-2; the D gene is possibly TRBD1 (5 bases). Germline CDR1 MNHEY, CDR2 SVGAGI. The CDR3 length is 12 residues. The germline V and J ends were trimmed by 4 bases and 8 bases, with 11 bases remaining between them. The CDR3 bases are TGTGCCAGCAGTTTCCTGGGGGGAGGCTACACCTTC. Translating it yields CASSFLGGGYTF.

This chain uses TRBV27 with TRBJ2-4; unclear D gene. The germline gives CDR1 MNHEY, CDR2 SMNVEV (reference sequence). V was trimmed by 0 bases and J by 6 bases, leaving 6 bases between them. There are 13 residues in the CDR3. The CDR3 DNA sequence: TGTGCCAGCAGTTTATCGACTGGAAACATTCAGTACTTC. Its translation is CASSLSTGNIQYF.

This clone was found a few times. The chain has TRBV5-6 and TRBJ2-5, with 10 bases aligning to TRBD2. V trimming: 6 bases; J trimming: 4 bases; junction bases outside the gene matches: 9. CDR1 and CDR2 (germline): SGHDT, YYEEEE. This CDR3 region has 15 residues. CDR3 residues: CASTDLRLAGETQYF. For the CDR3, the DNA is TGTGCCAGCACCGACCTTCGACTAGCGGGAGAGACCCAGTACTTC.

This chain joins TRBV10-3 and TRBJ2-7; possible D gene TRBD1, 5 bases. Per germline, CDR1 ENHRY and CDR2 SYGVKD. Trimming removed 3 bases from V and 3 bases from J, with 15 bases in between. The CDR3 is 15 residues long. This CDR3 reads CAISDVDTLRYEQYF. CDR3 nucleotide sequence: TGTGCCATCAGTGACGTGGACACCCTACGCTACGAGCAGTACTTC.

The V gene is TRBV6-4, the J gene TRBJ1-2; D is possibly TRBD1 (5 bases). The CDR3 is 14 amino acids. CDR1 MRHNA and CDR2 SNTAGT come from the germline V gene. Trimming stripped 3 bases from V and 4 bases from J, with 12 bases between. CDR3 bases: TGTGCCAGCAGTGAACAAGACAGAGGCTATGGCTACACCTTC. Its protein product is CASSEQDRGYGYTF.

V usage is TRBV28 and J usage is TRBJ1-4, with 7 bases that match TRBD1. Germline assignment: CDR1 MDHEN and CDR2 SYDVKM. The CDR3 runs 14 residues. The junction had 0 bases not matched to a gene; V was cut back by 3 bases and J by 2 bases. This CDR3 is CASSLGQTNEKLFF. The CDR3 DNA follows: TGTGCCAGCAGTTTGGGACAGACTAATGAAAAACTGTTTTTT.

The CDR3 nucleotides are TGTGCCAGCAGTTCCCCGGGACAGGGGAGTTGGCAGTACTTC. This encodes CASSSPGQGSWQYF. The chain joins TRBV2 to TRBJ2-7; the match to TRBD1 covers 10 bases. CDR3 length: 14 amino acids. The V gene end was trimmed by 5 bases and the J gene end by 9 bases; junction bases not matched to a gene: 10. CDR1 SNHLY and CDR2 FYNNEI come from the germline V gene.

A few counts support this clone. The chain couples TRBV11-3 to TRBJ1-1; D might be TRBD1 (5 bases). This CDR3 has 15 residues. V was shortened by 1 base and J by 5 bases, with 14 bases between the two germline ends. Germline V gives CDR1 SGHNT, CDR2 YENEEA. In DNA form, the CDR3 reads TGTGCCAGCAGCTTAGGGGGCCGGGCCGCAACTGAAGCTTTCTTT. It encodes CASSLGGRAATEAFF.

This clone was picked up a small number of times. The chain has TRBV6-5 and TRBJ2-4, with D uncertain. Trimming took 5 bases from V and 0 from J, leaving 11 bases between them. There are 15 residues in the CDR3. Germline CDR1 is MNHEY and CDR2 is SVGAGI. The CDR3 DNA reads as TGTGCCAGCAGTCCCCTTCAGGTAGCCAAAAACATTCAGTACTTC. Protein: CASSPLQVAKNIQYF.

This clone occurred a few times. CDR3 coding DNA: TGCGCCAGCAGCGTGGGGGACAGCTTATTCGAGCAGTACTTC. This gives the protein CASSVGDSLFEQYF. The V call is TRBV5-1, the J call TRBJ2-7; 7 nucleotides align to TRBD1. The length of the CDR3 is 14 residues. CDR1 is SGHRS and CDR2 is YFSETQ in the germline V gene. V was clipped by 4 bases and J by 6 bases; unmatched bases: 10. Full variable domain (remainder filled in from reference TRBV5-1 and TRBJ2-7): KAGVTQTPRYLIKTRGQQVTLSCSPISGHRSVSWYQQTPGQGLQFLFEYFSETQRNKGNFPGRFSGRQFSNSRSEMNVSTLELGDSALYLCASSVGDSLFEQYFGPGTRLTVT.

The chain links TRBV30 to TRBJ1-1; D unclear. From germline, CDR1 is GTSNPN and CDR2 SVGIG (reference sequence). The length of the CDR3 is 12 residues. Trimming stripped 1 base from V and 7 bases from J, with 10 bases between. CDR3 DNA sequence: TGTGCCTGGAGTGCTACGGGGATTGAAGCTTTCTTT. This encodes CAWSATGIEAFF.